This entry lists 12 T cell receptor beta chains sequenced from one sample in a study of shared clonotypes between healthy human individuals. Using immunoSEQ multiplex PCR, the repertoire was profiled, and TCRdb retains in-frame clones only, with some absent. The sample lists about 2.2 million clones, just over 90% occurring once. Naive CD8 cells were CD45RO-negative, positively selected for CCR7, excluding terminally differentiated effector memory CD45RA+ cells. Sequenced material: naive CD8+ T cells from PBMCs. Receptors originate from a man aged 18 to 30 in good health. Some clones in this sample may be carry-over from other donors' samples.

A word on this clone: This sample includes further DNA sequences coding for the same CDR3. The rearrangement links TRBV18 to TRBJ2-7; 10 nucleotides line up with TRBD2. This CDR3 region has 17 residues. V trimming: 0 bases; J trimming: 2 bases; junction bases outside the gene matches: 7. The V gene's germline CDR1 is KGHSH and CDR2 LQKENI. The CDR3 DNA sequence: TGTGCCAGCTCACCACCGGGGCTAGCGGGAGTCCCCTACGAGCAGTACTTC. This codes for CASSPPGLAGVPYEQYF.

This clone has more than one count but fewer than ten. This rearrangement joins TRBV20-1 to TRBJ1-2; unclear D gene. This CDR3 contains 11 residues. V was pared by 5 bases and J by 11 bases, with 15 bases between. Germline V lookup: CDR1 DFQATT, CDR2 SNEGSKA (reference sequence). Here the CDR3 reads CSALRAVVYTF. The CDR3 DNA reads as TGCAGTGCTCTCCGGGCCGTTGTTTACACCTTC.

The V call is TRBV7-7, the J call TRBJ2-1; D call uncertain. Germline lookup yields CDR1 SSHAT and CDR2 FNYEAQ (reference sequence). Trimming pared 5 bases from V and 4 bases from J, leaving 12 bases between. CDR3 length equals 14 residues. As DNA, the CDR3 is TGTGCCAGCAGCCTTCGGTTGAGTTACAATGAGCAGTTCTTC. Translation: CASSLRLSYNEQFF. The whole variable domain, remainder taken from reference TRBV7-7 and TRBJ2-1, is GAGVSQSPRYKVTKRGQDVTLRCDPISSHATLYWYQQALGQGPEFLTYFNYEAQPDKSGLPSDRFSAERPEGSISTLTIQRTEQRDSAMYRCASSLRLSYNEQFFGPGTRLTVL.

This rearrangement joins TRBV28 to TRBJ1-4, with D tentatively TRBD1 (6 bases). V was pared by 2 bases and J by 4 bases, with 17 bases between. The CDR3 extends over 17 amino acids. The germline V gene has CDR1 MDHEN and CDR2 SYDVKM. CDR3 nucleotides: TGTGCCAGCAGTTTAATCCGGGGGGGCAGCTTTAATGAAAAACTGTTTTTT. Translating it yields CASSLIRGGSFNEKLFF. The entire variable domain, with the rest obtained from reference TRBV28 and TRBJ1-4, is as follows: DVKVTQSSRYLVKRTGEKVFLECVQDMDHENMFWYRQDPGLGLRLIYFSYDVKMKEKGDIPEGYSVSREKKERFSLILESASTNQTSMYLCASSLIRGGSFNEKLFFGSGTQLSVL.

The DNA for the CDR3 is TGCGCCAGCAGCCAAGAGGGACAGGGGGTTCTCTCCTACGAGCAGTACTTC. This codes for CASSQEGQGVLSYEQYF. This rearrangement joins TRBV4-1 to TRBJ2-7; TRBD1 matches 11 bases. The CDR3 totals 17 residues. Looked up from germline, CDR1 is MGHRA and CDR2 is YSYEKL. V lost 0 bases and J lost 0; bases outside the gene matches: 4.

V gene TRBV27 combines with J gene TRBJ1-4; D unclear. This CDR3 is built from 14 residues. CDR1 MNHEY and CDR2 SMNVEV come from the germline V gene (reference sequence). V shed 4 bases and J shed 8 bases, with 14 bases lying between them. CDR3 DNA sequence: TGTGCCAGCAGTTCCGACGGGGTTTGGGAAAAACTGTTTTTT. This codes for CASSSDGVWEKLFF.

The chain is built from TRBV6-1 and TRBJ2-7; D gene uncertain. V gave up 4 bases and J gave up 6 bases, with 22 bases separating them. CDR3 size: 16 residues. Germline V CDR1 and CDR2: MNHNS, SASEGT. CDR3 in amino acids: CASSGLTSSLFGEQYF. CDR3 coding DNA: TGTGCCAGCAGTGGACTGACCAGTTCACTCTTCGGCGAGCAGTACTTC.

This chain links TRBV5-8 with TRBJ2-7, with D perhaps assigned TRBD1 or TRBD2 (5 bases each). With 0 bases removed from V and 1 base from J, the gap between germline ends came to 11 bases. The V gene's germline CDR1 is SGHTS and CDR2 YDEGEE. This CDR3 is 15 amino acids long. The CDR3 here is CASSLEGPGSYEQYF. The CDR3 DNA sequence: TGTGCCAGCAGCTTGGAGGGACCTGGGTCCTACGAGCAGTACTTC.

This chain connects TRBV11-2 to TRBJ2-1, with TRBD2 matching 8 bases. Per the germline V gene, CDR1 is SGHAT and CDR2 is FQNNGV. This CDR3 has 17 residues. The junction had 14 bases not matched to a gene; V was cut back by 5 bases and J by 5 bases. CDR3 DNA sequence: TGTGCCAGCAGCCCAAACCTAAGCGGGAGAGGAAACAATGAGCAGTTCTTC. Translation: CASSPNLSGRGNNEQFF.

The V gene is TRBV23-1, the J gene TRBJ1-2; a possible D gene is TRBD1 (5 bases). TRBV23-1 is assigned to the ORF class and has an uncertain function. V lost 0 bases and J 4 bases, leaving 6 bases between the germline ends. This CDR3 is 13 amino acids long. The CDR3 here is CASSQSGPYGYTF. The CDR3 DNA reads TGCGCCAGCAGTCAATCGGGACCCTATGGCTACACCTTC.

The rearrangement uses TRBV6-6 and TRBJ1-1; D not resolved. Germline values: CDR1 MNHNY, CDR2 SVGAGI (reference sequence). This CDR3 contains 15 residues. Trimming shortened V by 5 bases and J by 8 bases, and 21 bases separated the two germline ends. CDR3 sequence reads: CASSVLRYSGKEAFF. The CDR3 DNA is TGTGCCAGCAGTGTCCTCCGGTACTCCGGGAAGGAAGCTTTCTTT.

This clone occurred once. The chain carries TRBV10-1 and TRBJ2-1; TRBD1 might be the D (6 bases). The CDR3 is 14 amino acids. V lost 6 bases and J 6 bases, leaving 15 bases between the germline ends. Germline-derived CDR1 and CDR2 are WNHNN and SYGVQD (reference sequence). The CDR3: CASSLGQGSNEQFF. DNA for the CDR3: TGCGCCAGCAGCCTAGGGCAGGGGTCCAATGAGCAGTTCTTC.